The 4 T cell receptor beta chains listed next were all sequenced from one sample in a study of T cell responses to AZD1222 COVID-19 vaccine. TCRdb keeps only in-frame clones here, not all; method: immunoSEQ multiplex PCR. The table has 150,000 to 180,000 clones, 80% to 90% seen once. Sequenced material: peripheral blood, taken on day 0 of MenACWY control vaccination. All receptors derive from an adult in good health.

The count of this clone is one. This sequence joins TRBV7-9 and TRBJ2-1; D is unclear. With 3 bases removed from V and 10 bases from J, the gap between germline ends came to 7 bases. The CDR3 runs to 11 residues. CDR1 SEHNR and CDR2 FQNEAQ come from the germline V gene (reference sequence). Written as DNA, the CDR3 is TGTGCCAGCAGCTTTTCGCCAGAGCAGTTCTTC. The encoded protein is CASSFSPEQFF.

The V call is TRBV5-1, the J call TRBJ1-2; no clear D gene. V lost 4 bases, J lost 3 bases, and 13 bases lay in between. In germline, CDR1 is SGHRS, CDR2 YFSETQ. The CDR3 is 14 residues long. DNA for the CDR3: TGCGCCAGCAGCCCCCTGACTCCTGACTATGGCTACACCTTC. As protein: CASSPLTPDYGYTF.

The V gene is TRBV15, the J gene TRBJ2-2; D uncertain. Germline-derived CDR1 and CDR2 are LNHNV and YYDKDF (reference sequence). The CDR3 is made up of 13 amino acids. The germline V and J ends were trimmed by 1 base and 7 bases, with 7 bases remaining between them. This CDR3 reads CATSRVLGGELFF. The CDR3 coding sequence is TGTGCCACCAGCAGAGTCCTTGGCGGGGAGCTGTTTTTT. The variable domain in full, with the rest retrieved from reference TRBV15 and TRBJ2-2, is DAMVIQNPRYQVTQFGKPVTLSCSQTLNHNVMYWYQQKSSQAPKLLFHYYDKDFNNEADTPDNFQSRRPNTSFCFLDIRSPGLGDTAMYLCATSRVLGGELFFGEGSRLTVL.

The chain has TRBV27 and TRBJ1-5; D is possibly TRBD1 (5 bases). CDR3 length equals 12 residues. Germline CDR1 reads MNHEY; CDR2 reads SMNVEV (reference sequence). The V and J ends lost 9 bases and 1 base respectively, with 7 bases between them. The CDR3 coding sequence is TGTGCCAGTTGGGACAGCAATCAGCCCCAGCATTTT. This sequence encodes CASWDSNQPQHF.